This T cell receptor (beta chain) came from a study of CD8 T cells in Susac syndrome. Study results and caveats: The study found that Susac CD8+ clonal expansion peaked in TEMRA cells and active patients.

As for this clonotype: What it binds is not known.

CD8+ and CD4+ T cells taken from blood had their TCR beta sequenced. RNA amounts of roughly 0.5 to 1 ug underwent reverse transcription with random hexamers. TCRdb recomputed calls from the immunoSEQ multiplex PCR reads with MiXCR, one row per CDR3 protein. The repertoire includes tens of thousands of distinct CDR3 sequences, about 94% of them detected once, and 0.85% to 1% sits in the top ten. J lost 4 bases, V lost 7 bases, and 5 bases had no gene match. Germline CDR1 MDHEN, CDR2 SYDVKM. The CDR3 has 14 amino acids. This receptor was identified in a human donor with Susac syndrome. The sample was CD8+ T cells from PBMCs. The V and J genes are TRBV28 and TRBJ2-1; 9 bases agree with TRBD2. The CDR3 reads CASTGLATYNEQFF. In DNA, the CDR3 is TGTGCCAGCACCGGACTAGCGACGTACAATGAGCAGTTCTTC. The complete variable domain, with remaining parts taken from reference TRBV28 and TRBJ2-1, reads DVKVTQSSRYLVKRTGEKVFLECVQDMDHENMFWYRQDPGLGLRLIYFSYDVKMKEKGDIPEGYSVSREKKERFSLILESASTNQTSMYLCASTGLATYNEQFFGPGTRLTVL.